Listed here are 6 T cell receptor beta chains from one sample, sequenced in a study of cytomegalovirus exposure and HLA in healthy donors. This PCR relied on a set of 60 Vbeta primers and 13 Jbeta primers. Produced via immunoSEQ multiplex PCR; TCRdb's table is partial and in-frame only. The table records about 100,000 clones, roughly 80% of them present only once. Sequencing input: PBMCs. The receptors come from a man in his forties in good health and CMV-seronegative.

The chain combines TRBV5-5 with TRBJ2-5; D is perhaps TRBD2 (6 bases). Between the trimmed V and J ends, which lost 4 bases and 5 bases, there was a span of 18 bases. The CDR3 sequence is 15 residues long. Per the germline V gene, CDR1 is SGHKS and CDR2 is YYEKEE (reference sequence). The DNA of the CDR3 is TGTGCCAGCAGCCACAATCCTAGCGTCGGCGAGACCCAGTACTTC. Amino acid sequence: CASSHNPSVGETQYF.

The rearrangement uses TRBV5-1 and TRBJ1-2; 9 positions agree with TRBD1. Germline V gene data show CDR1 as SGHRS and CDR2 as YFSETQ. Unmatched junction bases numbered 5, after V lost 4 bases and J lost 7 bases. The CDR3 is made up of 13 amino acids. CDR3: CASSPQGAGGYTF. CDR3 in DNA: TGCGCCAGCAGCCCACAGGGGGCTGGTGGCTACACCTTC.

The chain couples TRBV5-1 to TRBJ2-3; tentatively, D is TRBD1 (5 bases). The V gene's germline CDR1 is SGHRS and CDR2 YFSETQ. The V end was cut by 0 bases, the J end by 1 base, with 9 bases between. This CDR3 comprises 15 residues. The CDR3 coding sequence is TGCGCCAGCAGCTTGGCGCAGGGCGGCACAGATACGCAGTATTTT. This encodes CASSLAQGGTDTQYF.

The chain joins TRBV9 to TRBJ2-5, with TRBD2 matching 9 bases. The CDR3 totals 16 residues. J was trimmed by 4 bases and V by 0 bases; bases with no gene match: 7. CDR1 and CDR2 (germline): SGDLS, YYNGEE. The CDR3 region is CASSVGYSGGGETQYF. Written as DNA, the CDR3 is TGTGCCAGCAGCGTAGGTTATAGCGGGGGTGGAGAGACCCAGTACTTC.

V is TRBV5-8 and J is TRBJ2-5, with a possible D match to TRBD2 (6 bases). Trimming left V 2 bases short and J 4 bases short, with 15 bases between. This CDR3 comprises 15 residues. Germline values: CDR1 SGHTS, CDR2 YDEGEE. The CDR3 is CASSFGGAGGETQYF. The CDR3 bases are TGTGCCAGCAGCTTCGGTGGGGCCGGGGGAGAGACCCAGTACTTC.

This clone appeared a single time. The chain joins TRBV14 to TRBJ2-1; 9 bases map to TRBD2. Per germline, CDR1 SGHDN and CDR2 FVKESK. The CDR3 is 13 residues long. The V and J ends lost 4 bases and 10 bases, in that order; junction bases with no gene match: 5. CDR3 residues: CASSPRLAGEQFF. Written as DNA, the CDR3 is TGTGCCAGCAGCCCACGTCTAGCGGGAGAGCAGTTCTTC.